This T cell receptor (beta chain) appears in the sequencing data of a study of blood T cell repertoires in COVID-19. Across the study: Sites across the United States, Italy and Spain contributed samples from acute and convalescent COVID-19. PBMCs, B-cell-depleted T cells, or T cells were the source of the cDNA or gDNA that made up the material.

Germline assignment: CDR1 LGHDT and CDR2 YNNKEL (reference sequence). CDR3 length equals 13 residues. V was shortened by 1 base and J by 7 bases, with 10 bases between the two germline ends. Authors' processing steps: Estimation of nucleated cell counts was performed using reference gene primer amplification. Assay: immunoSEQ multiplex PCR; the TCRdb copy retains only in-frame clones and omits some. V and J calls and clone size follow that table, whereas D and trimming were derived from the DNA. The data contain fewer than 15,000 clones, 90% of them singletons. The sequenced sample was peripheral blood. This sequence originates from a human donor with active COVID-19. The donor label of this sample is uncertain. V usage is TRBV3-1 (or the pseudogene TRBV3-2) and J usage is TRBJ1-2; TRBD1 is a possible D gene (6 bases). The CDR3 is CASSQVAGVGYTF. The CDR3 DNA reads as TGTGCCAGCAGCCAAGTGGCAGGGGTTGGCTACACCTTC.